A single sample is the source of the 4 T cell receptor beta chains below, sequenced in a study of memory CD4+ T cells and cytomegalovirus serostatus. Repertoires were generated with immunoSEQ multiplex PCR, while TCRdb's copy carries only in-frame clones and drops some. This sample has tens of thousands of clones; approximately 80% occur once, and the top ten carry 0.75% to 0.85%. The sort gate was single viable CD3+CD4+CD8-CD45RO+ cells for memory CD4+ T cells. Sequenced: memory CD4+ T cells from blood. These TCRs come from an adult in good health and CMV-seronegative.

This sequence joins TRBV6-6 and TRBJ2-5; D is tentatively TRBD1 or TRBD2 (5 bases each). Judging by the DNA end, TRBJ2-7 fits better; the J call may be wrong. The germline gives CDR1 MNHNY, CDR2 SVGAGI (reference sequence). This CDR3 is built from 14 residues. CDR3: CASSPGTIINEQYF. Here the CDR3 DNA reads TGTGCCAGCAGTCCCGGGACGATCATCAACGAGCAGTACTTC.

This chain links TRBV7-9 with TRBJ1-2; 8 bases match TRBD1. This CDR3 spans 14 amino acids. Germline loops: CDR1 SEHNR, CDR2 FQNEAQ (reference sequence). With V trimmed by 2 bases and J by 4 bases, 3 bases remained unmatched. The DNA of the CDR3 is TGTGCCAGCAGCTTACTGGACAGGGCCTATGGCTACACCTTC. Translated, it gives CASSLLDRAYGYTF.

This sequence joins TRBV5-1 and TRBJ2-2; TRBD1 matches 7 bases. The CDR3 has 15 residues. V lost 1 base, J lost 3 bases, and 3 bases stayed unmatched. Germline V gene sequence: CDR1 SGHRS, CDR2 YFSETQ. CDR3 sequence: CASSLTTGDTGELFF. In DNA form, the CDR3 reads TGCGCCAGCAGCTTGACCACAGGGGACACCGGGGAGCTGTTTTTT.

CDR3 nucleotide sequence: TGCAGCGTTGAAAGGTCCGCTAGCGGGAGTATTAATGAGCAGTTCTTC. It yields the protein CSVERSASGSINEQFF. V gene TRBV29-1 combines with J gene TRBJ2-1, with 10 bases lining up with TRBD2. The CDR3 is 16 amino acids. After removal of 2 bases from V and 7 bases from J, the junction contained 11 bases not matched to a gene. Looked up from germline, CDR1 is SQVTM and CDR2 is ANQGSEA.